The 29 T cell receptor beta chains in this list originate from one sample, sequenced in a study of blood T cell repertoires in COVID-19. Data came from immunoSEQ multiplex PCR; TCRdb stores just in-frame clones and leaves some out. Of 90,000 to 100,000 clones listed, 80% to 90% were seen once; the top ten hold approximately 1.7%. Sequencing was done on a sample of peripheral blood. These receptors were taken from a man older than 75 with acute or convalescent COVID-19.

The chain links TRBV9 to TRBJ2-3; D ambiguous. V lost 0 bases, J lost 4 bases, and 15 bases lay in between. The CDR3 covers 16 residues. Germline CDR1 is SGDLS and CDR2 is YYNGEE. CDR3 protein: CASSVVSGLGADTQYF. The CDR3 DNA follows: TGTGCCAGCAGCGTAGTAAGTGGGCTGGGCGCAGATACGCAGTATTTT.

This chain uses TRBV24-1 with TRBJ1-6, with 7 bases that match TRBD1. Germline V gene sequence: CDR1 KGHDR, CDR2 SFDVKD. CDR3 length: 14 amino acids. V lost 5 bases and J lost 7; bases outside the gene matches: 4. The DNA for the CDR3 is TGTGCCACCAGTGCGGGACAGCTCAATTCACCCCTCCACTTT. As protein: CATSAGQLNSPLHF.

The chain is built from TRBV27 and TRBJ2-7; D remains ambiguous. Trimming stripped 6 bases from V and 3 bases from J, with 15 bases between. Per germline, CDR1 MNHEY and CDR2 SMNVEV (reference sequence). CDR3 size: 14 residues. The CDR3 region is CASSPKPSYYEQYF. The CDR3 DNA reads as TGTGCCAGCAGCCCAAAACCCTCCTACTACGAGCAGTACTTC.

V usage is TRBV15 and J usage is TRBJ2-3; unclear D gene. CDR3 length equals 13 residues. Germline CDR1 and CDR2: LNHNV and YYDKDF (reference sequence). Deletions cut 0 bases from V and 4 bases from J, with 5 bases between. The CDR3 nucleotides are TGTGCCACCAGCAGAGATCAGGCAGATACGCAGTATTTT. Translated, it gives CATSRDQADTQYF.

The chain employs TRBV6-5 and TRBJ1-2; D is undetermined. V lost 6 bases, J lost 3 bases, and 14 bases lay in between. The length of the CDR3 is 14 residues. The germline V gene has CDR1 MNHEY and CDR2 SVGAGI. CDR3 sequence reads: CASRRAGLDYGYTF. Written as DNA, the CDR3 is TGTGCCAGCAGACGGGCGGGCTTGGACTATGGCTACACCTTC.

This sequence joins TRBV6-6 and TRBJ1-3, with D unclear. V was shortened by 2 bases and J by 4 bases, with 15 bases between the two germline ends. The CDR3 spans 16 residues. Germline CDR1 reads MNHNY; CDR2 reads SVGAGI (reference sequence). CDR3 protein: CASSYLGPLEGNTIYF. DNA of the CDR3: TGTGCCAGCAGTTACCTAGGCCCGCTGGAAGGAAACACCATATATTTT.

The rearrangement links TRBV28 to TRBJ1-3; D might be TRBD1 (5 bases). CDR1 is MDHEN, CDR2 SYDVKM, per germline. There are 14 residues in the CDR3. V was cut by 5 bases and J by 3 bases, with 11 bases left in between. CDR3 nucleotides: TGTGCCAGCAGTGACCAGGGTATTGGAAACACCATATATTTT. Translation: CASSDQGIGNTIYF. The full variable domain, in which reference TRBV28 and TRBJ1-3 provide the parts outside the CDR3, is DVKVTQSSRYLVKRTGEKVFLECVQDMDHENMFWYRQDPGLGLRLIYFSYDVKMKEKGDIPEGYSVSREKKERFSLILESASTNQTSMYLCASSDQGIGNTIYFGEGSWLTVV.

The rearrangement links TRBV29-1 to TRBJ2-3, with D uncertain. CDR3 size: 12 residues. Trimming removed 4 bases from V and 2 bases from J, with 7 bases in between. CDR1 SQVTM and CDR2 ANQGSEA come from the germline V gene. Here the CDR3 reads CSVGGDTDTQYF. CDR3 DNA: TGCAGCGTTGGAGGAGACACAGATACGCAGTATTTT.

The chain employs TRBV11-2 and TRBJ2-1, with D unclear. CDR3 length: 15 residues. The germline V gene encodes CDR1 SGHAT and CDR2 FQNNGV. The V gene lost 2 bases and the J gene lost 0 bases, with 8 bases spanning the gap. CDR3 nucleotides: TGTGCCAGCAGCTTAAGGCGGAGCTCCTACAATGAGCAGTTCTTC. Translating gives CASSLRRSSYNEQFF. Full variable domain (remainder filled in from reference TRBV11-2 and TRBJ2-1): EAGVAQSPRYKIIEKRQSVAFWCNPISGHATLYWYQQILGQGPKLLIQFQNNGVVDDSQLPKDRFSAERLKGVDSTLKIQPAKLEDSAVYLCASSLRRSSYNEQFFGPGTRLTVL.

The chain employs TRBV5-5 and TRBJ1-6, with D maybe TRBD1 (6 bases). V was trimmed by 10 bases and J by 11 bases, leaving 28 bases between them. This CDR3 has 16 residues. Germline lookup yields CDR1 SGHKS and CDR2 YYEKEE (reference sequence). The CDR3 coding sequence is TGTGCCCGACGATGTCCGAGACAGGAGTTTTTGACACCCCTCCACTTT. It encodes CARRCPRQEFLTPLHF.

The chain combines TRBV19 with TRBJ2-3; D is possibly TRBD1 (5 bases). V lost 3 bases to trimming and J lost 0 bases, with 28 bases between them. The CDR3 has 21 residues. Looked up from germline, CDR1 is LNHDA and CDR2 is SQIVND (reference sequence). The DNA for the CDR3 is TGTGCCAGTAGTATCCAATCGATTTTACATTGGGGCAGCCTTAGCACAGATACGCAGTATTTT. It encodes CASSIQSILHWGSLSTDTQYF.

The V gene is TRBV11-3, the J gene TRBJ2-1; 7 positions match TRBD2. This CDR3 has 15 amino acids. After removal of 5 bases from V and 1 base from J, the junction contained 5 bases not matched to a gene. The germline V gene encodes CDR1 SGHNT and CDR2 YENEEA. CDR3 loop: CASSTGLVSYNEQFF. Written as DNA, the CDR3 is TGTGCCAGCAGCACAGGACTAGTGTCCTACAATGAGCAGTTCTTC.

The chain uses TRBV28 and TRBJ1-2; no firm D call. Germline assignment: CDR1 MDHEN and CDR2 SYDVKM. V shed 3 bases and J shed 6 bases, with 8 bases lying between them. The CDR3 covers 12 residues. CDR3 amino acids: CASSLNPDGYTF. CDR3 DNA sequence: TGTGCCAGCAGTTTGAACCCGGATGGCTACACCTTC.

This clone was found a few times. This rearrangement joins TRBV19 to TRBJ1-5; D remains ambiguous. The CDR3 extends over 13 amino acids. Germline loops: CDR1 LNHDA, CDR2 SQIVND (reference sequence). V lost 2 bases and J 3 bases, leaving 5 bases between the germline ends. CDR3 nucleotides: TGTGCCAGTAGTATACAGGTCAATCAGCCCCAGCATTTT. It codes for CASSIQVNQPQHF.

The chain couples TRBV12-3 or TRBV12-4 to TRBJ2-3, with a tentative D call TRBD2 (6 bases). This CDR3 comprises 13 residues. Trimming removed 8 bases at V and 1 base at J, with 10 bases between. This CDR3 is CASLSSGTDTQYF. The DNA for the CDR3 is TGTGCCAGCTTGTCTAGCGGCACAGATACGCAGTATTTT.

The rearrangement uses TRBV11-1 and TRBJ2-5; tentative D call: TRBD1 (5 bases). CDR1 is SGHAT, CDR2 FQDESV, per germline (reference sequence). The CDR3 covers 14 residues. The germline V and J ends were trimmed by 1 base and 1 base, with 7 bases remaining between them. CDR3 coding DNA: TGTGCCAGCAGCTTAGGAGACAGCCAAGAGACCCAGTACTTC. Amino acids: CASSLGDSQETQYF.

This clone was picked up a small number of times. CDR3 coding DNA: TGTGCCAGCAAACTGGACAGGGGGCGGGAGACCCAGTACTTC. Translating it yields CASKLDRGRETQYF. The rearrangement links TRBV6-5 to TRBJ2-5, with 11 bases that match TRBD1. The CDR3 consists of 14 residues. CDR1 and CDR2 (germline): MNHEY, SVGAGI. The V gene end was trimmed by 7 bases and the J gene end by 5 bases; junction bases not matched to a gene: 6.

The rearrangement links TRBV29-1 to TRBJ2-7, with D maybe TRBD1 (5 bases). CDR1 is SQVTM, CDR2 ANQGSEA, per germline. CDR3 length: 15 amino acids. Trimming removed 4 bases at V and 3 bases at J, with 19 bases between. CDR3 loop: CSVVNIGRVDYEQYF. As DNA, the CDR3 is TGCAGCGTTGTAAATATTGGCAGGGTGGACTACGAGCAGTACTTC.

V is TRBV5-5 and J is TRBJ1-2; possibly TRBD1 for D (6 bases). The CDR3 is made up of 15 amino acids. Germline values: CDR1 SGHKS, CDR2 YYEKEE (reference sequence). Between the trimmed V and J ends, which lost 4 bases and 4 bases, there was a span of 17 bases. CDR3: CASSPWTETTYGYTF. DNA of the CDR3: TGTGCCAGCAGCCCCTGGACAGAAACAACCTATGGCTACACCTTC. Looking up the rest from reference TRBV5-5 and TRBJ1-2 gives the full variable domain: DAGVTQSPTHLIKTRGQQVTLRCSPISGHKSVSWYQQVLGQGPQFIFQYYEKEERGRGNFPDRFSARQFPNYSSELNVNALLLGDSALYLCASSPWTETTYGYTFGSGTRLTVV.

The V gene is TRBV28, the J gene TRBJ2-1, with 13 bases aligning to TRBD2. Trimming took 6 bases from V and 0 from J; bases not matched to a gene: 5. The V gene's germline CDR1 is MDHEN and CDR2 SYDVKM. The CDR3 has 17 amino acids. CDR3 residues: CASRSGTSGTSYNEQFF. CDR3 nucleotide sequence: TGTGCCAGCAGATCCGGGACTAGCGGGACCTCCTACAATGAGCAGTTCTTC.

The chain uses TRBV5-5 and TRBJ1-5, with D possibly being TRBD1 (5 bases). Trimming removed 2 bases at V and 4 bases at J, with 10 bases between. The CDR3 length is 14 residues. Germline assignment: CDR1 SGHKS and CDR2 YYEKEE (reference sequence). DNA of the CDR3: TGTGCCAGCAGCTTTTTGGACAAAAATCAGCCCCAGCATTTT. Translating it yields CASSFLDKNQPQHF.

CDR3 bases: TGTGCCAGCAGCCCCGACAGGGGGTTTCAGCCCCAGCATTTT. Protein product: CASSPDRGFQPQHF. The chain is built from TRBV6-5 and TRBJ1-5; TRBD1 matches at 9 bases. CDR1 and CDR2 (germline): MNHEY, SVGAGI. There are 14 residues in the CDR3. Unmatched junction bases numbered 6, after V lost 6 bases and J lost 6 bases.

V gene TRBV29-1 combines with J gene TRBJ2-1; D is possibly TRBD1 (8 bases). Germline lookup yields CDR1 SQVTM and CDR2 ANQGSEA. V was shortened by 3 bases and J by 0 bases, with 18 bases between the two germline ends. The CDR3 is 17 residues long. For the CDR3, the DNA is TGCAGCGTTGACGGCAGGGGGCGACTAGCCTCCTACAATGAGCAGTTCTTC. This sequence encodes CSVDGRGRLASYNEQFF.

The CDR3 DNA follows: TGTGCCAGCAGGAGGGACAGGGAAGGGGGCTACACCTTC. It translates to CASRRDREGGYTF. This chain joins TRBV6-6 and TRBJ1-2; 9 nucleotides line up with TRBD1. The CDR3 is made up of 13 amino acids. V lost 6 bases, J lost 8 bases, and 7 bases stayed unmatched. Germline values: CDR1 MNHNY, CDR2 SVGAGI (reference sequence).

J is TRBJ2-7 and V is TRBV29-1, with 8 bases lining up with TRBD1. The germline CDR1 and CDR2 sequences are SQVTM and ANQGSEA. V shed 1 base and J 1 base; nucleotides not matched to a gene: 3. This CDR3 is 14 amino acids long. CDR3 loop: CSVEATGGSYEQYF. In nucleotides, the CDR3 is TGCAGCGTTGAAGCCACAGGGGGATCCTACGAGCAGTACTTC.

The V and J genes are TRBV5-5 and TRBJ1-2; weak D call: TRBD1 (5 bases). There are 13 residues in the CDR3. Trimming pared 2 bases from V and 3 bases from J, leaving 8 bases between. The germline V gene has CDR1 SGHKS and CDR2 YYEKEE (reference sequence). DNA of the CDR3: TGTGCCAGCAGCTTTAAGACAGACTATGGCTACACCTTC. Translating gives CASSFKTDYGYTF.

The rearrangement links TRBV7-3 to TRBJ2-5; maybe TRBD2 (6 bases). Trimming shortened V by 5 bases and J by 10 bases, and 17 bases separated the two germline ends. Germline V gene data show CDR1 as SGHTA and CDR2 as FQGTGA. The CDR3 sequence is 13 residues long. Here the CDR3 reads CASSLAGGSDQYF. The CDR3 coding sequence is TGTGCCAGCAGCCTCGCTGGAGGGTCGGACCAGTACTTC.

The sample holds a few counts of this clone. The V gene is TRBV6-5, the J gene TRBJ2-7; TRBD2 aligns across 9 bases. The CDR3 runs 14 residues. Germline V gene sequence: CDR1 MNHEY, CDR2 SVGAGI. V shed 6 bases and J 0 bases; nucleotides not matched to a gene: 3. DNA of the CDR3: TGTGCCAGCAGGTCAGCGGGAGGCTCCTACGAGCAGTACTTC. It encodes CASRSAGGSYEQYF.

The genes are TRBV2 and TRBJ2-3, with 9 bases aligning to TRBD2. V shed 7 bases, J shed 6 bases, and the junction held 14 bases outside the gene matches. Germline loops: CDR1 SNHLY, CDR2 FYNNEI. The CDR3 has 16 amino acids. The CDR3: CASTFGTSPFEDTQYF. The CDR3, as DNA: TGTGCCAGCACCTTCGGGACTAGCCCTTTCGAGGATACGCAGTATTTT.